This note documents a single T cell receptor (beta chain) sequence. TCRdb keeps only in-frame clones here, not all; method: immunoSEQ multiplex PCR. The repertoire includes roughly 80,000 clones, approximately 90% of them detected once, and less than 0.5% sits in the top ten. This sample was taken from a study of technical replicates of blood from a few donors. Germline trimming cut 5 bases from V and 5 bases from J; bases unmatched to any gene: 6. This CDR3 comprises 14 residues. Germline V gene lookup returns CDR1 MNHNY and CDR2 SVGAGI (reference sequence). The sample comprised T cells isolated from PBMCs. The chain uses TRBV6-6 and TRBJ1-5; 7 positions match TRBD1. This TCR derives from a human donor in good health. The CDR3 DNA reads as TGTGCCAGCAGTGCAAGGGACAGTTATCAGCCCCAGCATTTT. Protein sequence: CASSARDSYQPQHF.